This T cell receptor beta chain was profiled in a study of early T cells in non-severe SARS-CoV-2 infection. About the study: Bulk RNA taken from unsorted whole blood was sequenced, leaving chains unpaired.

Individual cDNA molecules received unique molecular identifiers during library preparation. TCRdb called the 5' RACE reads again in MiXCR, with one record for every CDR3 protein. The sample lists over 85,000 distinct CDR3 sequences; roughly 17% were seen once. Study results and caveats: VDJdb matches were skewed toward anti-spike CD8 T cell responses.

This clonotype was detected only a few times. Its specificity is unknown. The receptor's source is an adult who was a healthcare worker with PCR-confirmed SARS-CoV-2 infection or an uninfected control (not recorded which). The material sequenced was whole blood.

CDR3: CASSHRGAGELFF. CDR3 nucleotides: TGTGCCAGTAGCCACCGTGGGGCCGGGGAGCTGTTTTTT. This chain uses TRBV19 with TRBJ2-2, with D unclear. The CDR3 runs to 13 residues. Trimming took 6 bases from V and 6 from J, leaving 11 bases between them. Germline CDR1 is LNHDA and CDR2 is SQIVND (reference sequence).